This T cell receptor (beta chain) was captured in a study of response to subunit inactivated influenza vaccine. This clonotype came up many times. Its antigen remains unknown. A single record per CDR3 protein comes from TCRdb applying MiXCR to the RT-PCR reads. Among hundreds of thousands of distinct CDR3 sequences listed, approximately 14% were seen once. Trimming shortened V by 0 bases and J by 2 bases, and 10 bases separated the two germline ends. Germline V lookup: CDR1 LGHNA, CDR2 YSLEER. CDR3 length: 15 residues. Overall study findings and caveats: The authors suggested that every seasonal influenza vaccination recruits few new T cells.

This sample comprised PBMCs from blood, obtained less than 15 days before vaccination. The receptor comes from a man over 45 who received an inactivated influenza vaccine. V usage is TRBV4-3 and J usage is TRBJ1-2, with a weak D call TRBD1 (5 bases). The DNA of the CDR3 is TGCGCCAGCAGCCAAGATAGGAACAGGAACTATGGCTACACCTTC. Translated, it gives CASSQDRNRNYGYTF.